A selection of T cell receptor beta chains follows, all from one sample in a study of OX40 agonist ivuxolimab in advanced cancers. Libraries were prepared by immunoSEQ multiplex PCR; TCRdb keeps only in-frame clonotypes and omits some of them. The sample records roughly 91,000 clones, about 87% being singletons. The specimen comprised CD4+ or CD8+ T cells sorted from blood, sampled in a trial of the OX40 agonist ivuxolimab. Receptors were obtained from an adult with an advanced solid tumor such as melanoma, head and neck, liver or kidney cancer. CDR3s include the opening cysteine and the closing phenylalanine or tryptophan. Each record gives: D gene, CDR3 length, V gene, J gene, clone size, CDR3 DNA, CDR3 protein. D genes are given only for firm matches. Clone size is stated in some rows and not others, as once, few, many or a class when expanded.

D gene: TRBD2; CDR3 length: 15; V gene: TRBV27; J gene: TRBJ2-1; clone size: once; CDR3 DNA: TGTGCCAGCAGTTCCCCGGGACTAGCGGGGGGGCTTCAGTTCTTC; CDR3 protein: CASSSPGLAGGLQFF
D gene: TRBD1; CDR3 length: 14; V gene: TRBV7-3; J gene: TRBJ1-6; clone size: .; CDR3 DNA: TGTGCCAGCAGCCCGGACAGGGCCAATTCACCCCTCCACTTT; CDR3 protein: CASSPDRANSPLHF
D gene: TRBD1; CDR3 length: 14; V gene: TRBV6-1; J gene: TRBJ2-7; clone size: .; CDR3 DNA: TGTGCCAGCAGTGGTCGACAGGGAGTCTACGAGCAGTACTTC; CDR3 protein: CASSGRQGVYEQYF
D gene: .; CDR3 length: 15; V gene: TRBV7-9; J gene: TRBJ1-5; clone size: few; CDR3 DNA: TGTGCCAGCAGCTTAGAGGGACTTCCCGATCAGCCCCAGCATTTT; CDR3 protein: CASSLEGLPDQPQHF
D gene: TRBD1; CDR3 length: 15; V gene: TRBV19; J gene: TRBJ1-4; clone size: .; CDR3 DNA: TGTGCCAGTAGTATCCCGGGACAGAGTAATGAAAAACTGTTTTTT; CDR3 protein: CASSIPGQSNEKLFF
D gene: .; CDR3 length: 15; V gene: TRBV18; J gene: TRBJ2-1; clone size: .; CDR3 DNA: TGTGCCAGCTCACCACCATCCGGGTTCCGCAATGAGCAGTTCTTC; CDR3 protein: CASSPPSGFRNEQFF
D gene: TRBD2; CDR3 length: 16; V gene: TRBV7-2; J gene: TRBJ2-3; clone size: .; CDR3 DNA: TGTGCCAGCAGCTTAGGCCTAGCGGGGGTTTCAGATACGCAGTATTTT; CDR3 protein: CASSLGLAGVSDTQYF
D gene: .; CDR3 length: 11; V gene: TRBV6-5; J gene: TRBJ2-7; clone size: .; CDR3 DNA: TGTGCCAGCAGACAAAACTACGAGCAGTACTTC; CDR3 protein: CASRQNYEQYF
D gene: .; CDR3 length: 16; V gene: TRBV5-1; J gene: TRBJ2-3; clone size: .; CDR3 DNA: TGCGCCAGCAGCTTGGCTCGGGGCGGGGGCACAGATACGCAGTATTTT; CDR3 protein: CASSLARGGGTDTQYF
D gene: TRBD1; CDR3 length: 15; V gene: TRBV7-2; J gene: TRBJ1-1; clone size: .; CDR3 DNA: TGTGCCAGCAGCCGGGACAGAGGATCAAACACTGAAGCTTTCTTT; CDR3 protein: CASSRDRGSNTEAFF
D gene: .; CDR3 length: 16; V gene: TRBV7-2; J gene: TRBJ1-3; clone size: .; CDR3 DNA: TGTGCCAGCAGCGGTACCCCACCCGCCTCTGGAAACACCATATATTTT; CDR3 protein: CASSGTPPASGNTIYF
D gene: TRBD2; CDR3 length: 14; V gene: TRBV5-5; J gene: TRBJ2-5; clone size: once; CDR3 DNA: TGTGCCAGCAGCCCCCAACTAGCGCAAGGGACCCAGTACTTC; CDR3 protein: CASSPQLAQGTQYF
D gene: TRBD1; CDR3 length: 13; V gene: TRBV2; J gene: TRBJ1-2; clone size: .; CDR3 DNA: TGTGCCAGTGGGACAGGACTCACTTATGGCTACACCTTC; CDR3 protein: CASGTGLTYGYTF
D gene: .; CDR3 length: 15; V gene: TRBV7-2; J gene: TRBJ1-2; clone size: .; CDR3 DNA: TGTGCCAGCAGCTCCGATGCCCAGGGTAAATATGGCTACACCTTC; CDR3 protein: CASSSDAQGKYGYTF
D gene: .; CDR3 length: 14; V gene: TRBV13; J gene: TRBJ2-5; clone size: .; CDR3 DNA: TGTGCCAGCAGCTTACTTAGCGGCACGGAGACCCAGTACTTC; CDR3 protein: CASSLLSGTETQYF
D gene: .; CDR3 length: 13; V gene: TRBV7-8; J gene: TRBJ1-5; clone size: .; CDR3 DNA: TGTGCCAGCAGCTTGCAAATCAATCAGCCCCAGCATTTT; CDR3 protein: CASSLQINQPQHF
D gene: TRBD1; CDR3 length: 16; V gene: TRBV11-2; J gene: TRBJ1-2; clone size: .; CDR3 DNA: TGTGCCAGCAGCTTAGGCAGGGGGCGGGGTAACTATGGCTACACCTTC; CDR3 protein: CASSLGRGRGNYGYTF
D gene: TRBD1; CDR3 length: 13; V gene: TRBV6-5; J gene: TRBJ2-7; clone size: once; CDR3 DNA: TGTGCCAGCAGTTACCGACAGGGATACGAGCAGTACTTC; CDR3 protein: CASSYRQGYEQYF
D gene: TRBD1; CDR3 length: 15; V gene: TRBV6-1; J gene: TRBJ2-1; clone size: .; CDR3 DNA: TGTGCCAGCAGGCACCGGGACAGGGGGTCTGATGAGCAGTTCTTC; CDR3 protein: CASRHRDRGSDEQFF
D gene: .; CDR3 length: 16; V gene: TRBV7-9; J gene: TRBJ1-6; clone size: few; CDR3 DNA: TGTGCCAGCAGCTTAGGTTCAGGGTGGGATAATTCACCCCTCCACTTT; CDR3 protein: CASSLGSGWDNSPLHF
D gene: TRBD1; CDR3 length: 15; V gene: TRBV6-5; J gene: TRBJ1-3; clone size: .; CDR3 DNA: TGTGCCAGCAGACGCAACGACAGGGCTGGAAACACCATATATTTT; CDR3 protein: CASRRNDRAGNTIYF
D gene: TRBD2; CDR3 length: 15; V gene: TRBV30; J gene: TRBJ2-7; clone size: once; CDR3 DNA: TGTGCCTGGAGGGCCCTGGGAGGGTCAGGCTACGAGCAGTACTTC; CDR3 protein: CAWRALGGSGYEQYF
D gene: .; CDR3 length: 14; V gene: TRBV5-1; J gene: TRBJ1-1; clone size: .; CDR3 DNA: TGCGCCAGCAGCTCACCCGGGCGGAACACTGAAGCTTTCTTT; CDR3 protein: CASSSPGRNTEAFF
D gene: TRBD2; CDR3 length: 16; V gene: TRBV28; J gene: TRBJ2-5; clone size: .; CDR3 DNA: TGTGCCAGCGCCCGGGCCCAGCGGGGGGTCCAAGAGACCCAGTACTTC; CDR3 protein: CASARAQRGVQETQYF
D gene: .; CDR3 length: 14; V gene: TRBV7-9; J gene: TRBJ1-3; clone size: .; CDR3 DNA: TGTGCCAGCAGCTTAGGACAGCCAGGGGACACCATATATTTT; CDR3 protein: CASSLGQPGDTIYF
D gene: TRBD2; CDR3 length: 15; V gene: TRBV9; J gene: TRBJ2-3; clone size: .; CDR3 DNA: TGTGCCAGCAGCCACCGAGCGGGGGCCCCAGATACGCAGTATTTT; CDR3 protein: CASSHRAGAPDTQYF
D gene: .; CDR3 length: 15; V gene: TRBV5-1; J gene: TRBJ2-5; clone size: .; CDR3 DNA: TGCGCCAGCAGCTTGGCTAGGGGGGTCCAAGAGACCCAGTACTTC; CDR3 protein: CASSLARGVQETQYF
D gene: .; CDR3 length: 16; V gene: TRBV28; J gene: TRBJ1-2; clone size: once; CDR3 DNA: TGTGCCAGCAGCTTCGAGGACCGGGTGGGGGACTATGGCTACACCTTC; CDR3 protein: CASSFEDRVGDYGYTF
D gene: TRBD1; CDR3 length: 12; V gene: TRBV2; J gene: TRBJ1-6; clone size: .; CDR3 DNA: TGTGCCAGAAGACAGGGGAATTCACCCCTCCACTTT; CDR3 protein: CARRQGNSPLHF